The present TCR beta chain was sequenced within a study of PD-1 blockade in classical Hodgkin lymphoma. Noted time point: cycle 4 day 1 (C4D1), after around six weeks of nivolumab. Every patient had relapsed following autologous stem cell transplantation, and cohorts differed in brentuximab vedotin exposure. Data came from immunoSEQ multiplex PCR; TCRdb stores just in-frame clones and leaves some out. There are roughly 49,000 clones in the sample; 90% occur only once, and 14% lies in the top ten. This receptor was taken from a human donor with classical Hodgkin lymphoma. Sequencing was performed on peripheral blood mononuclear cells (PBMCs), taken before the fourth cycle of nivolumab.

This CDR3 reads CASSGTSVLNEQFF. The CDR3 nucleotides read TGCGCCAGCAGTGGGACTAGCGTCCTCAATGAGCAGTTCTTC. J is TRBJ2-1 and V is TRBV10-1, with 9 nucleotides matching TRBD2. This CDR3 is 14 amino acids long. Germline assignment: CDR1 WNHNN and CDR2 SYGVQD (reference sequence). V trimming: 4 bases; J trimming: 6 bases; junction bases outside the gene matches: 4.